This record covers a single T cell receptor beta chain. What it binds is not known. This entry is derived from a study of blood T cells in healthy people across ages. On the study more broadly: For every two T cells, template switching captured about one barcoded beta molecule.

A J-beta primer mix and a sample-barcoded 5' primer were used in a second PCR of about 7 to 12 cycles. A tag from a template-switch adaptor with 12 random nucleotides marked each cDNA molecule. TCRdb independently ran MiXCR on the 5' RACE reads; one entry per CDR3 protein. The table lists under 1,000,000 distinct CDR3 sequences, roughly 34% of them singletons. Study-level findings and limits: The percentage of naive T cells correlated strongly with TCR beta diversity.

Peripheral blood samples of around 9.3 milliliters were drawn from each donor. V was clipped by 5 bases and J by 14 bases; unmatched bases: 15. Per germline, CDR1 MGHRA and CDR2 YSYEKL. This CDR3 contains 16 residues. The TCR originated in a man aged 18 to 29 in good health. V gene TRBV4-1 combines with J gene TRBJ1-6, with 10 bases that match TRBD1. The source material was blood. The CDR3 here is CASSSGQGTIGGTLHF. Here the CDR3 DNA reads TGCGCCAGCAGCTCGGGACAGGGGACCATAGGAGGAACCCTCCACTTT.